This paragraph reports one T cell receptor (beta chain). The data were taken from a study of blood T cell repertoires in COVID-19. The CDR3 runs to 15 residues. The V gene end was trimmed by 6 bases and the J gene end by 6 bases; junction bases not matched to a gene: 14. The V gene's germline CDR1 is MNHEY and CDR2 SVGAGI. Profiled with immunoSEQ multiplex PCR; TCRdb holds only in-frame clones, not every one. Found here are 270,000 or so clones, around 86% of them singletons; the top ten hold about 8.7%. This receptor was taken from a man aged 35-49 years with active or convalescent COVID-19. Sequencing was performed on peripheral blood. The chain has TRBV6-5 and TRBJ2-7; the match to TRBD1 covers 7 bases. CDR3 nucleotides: TGTGCCAGCAGACCACTAAAGACAGGGTTTAGCGAGCAGTACTTC. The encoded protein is CASRPLKTGFSEQYF.